This passage covers 12 T cell receptor beta chains from one sample sequenced in a study of T cell changes during pregnancy in multiple sclerosis. Clones were read by immunoSEQ multiplex PCR, and TCRdb kept only the in-frame ones, dropping some. This table has some 85,000 clones, about 94% appearing once. Sequenced here: peripheral blood, sampled in the second trimester of pregnancy. The origin of the receptors is a female donor in good health, enrolled as a control in a pregnancy study.

V gene TRBV9 combines with J gene TRBJ2-3, with 8 bases identical to TRBD2. The CDR3 sequence is 16 residues long. J lost 2 bases, V lost 3 bases, and 8 bases had no gene match. Germline V CDR1 and CDR2: SGDLS, YYNGEE. CDR3 bases: TGTGCCAGCAGCGCGGGGGGGGGCCAGATCACAGATACGCAGTATTTT. Protein sequence: CASSAGGGQITDTQYF.

The rearrangement joins TRBV5-1 to TRBJ2-3, with TRBD1 matching over 10 bases. The CDR3 runs 16 residues. Trimming removed 2 bases from V and 5 bases from J; junction bases left unmatched: 8. Germline CDR1 SGHRS, CDR2 YFSETQ. The CDR3 bases are TGCGCCAGCAGCTTTTTGCTGGACAGGGGGGGAGATACGCAGTATTTT. This gives the protein CASSFLLDRGGDTQYF. The full variable domain, in which reference TRBV5-1 and TRBJ2-3 provide the parts outside the CDR3, is KAGVTQTPRYLIKTRGQQVTLSCSPISGHRSVSWYQQTPGQGLQFLFEYFSETQRNKGNFPGRFSGRQFSNSRSEMNVSTLELGDSALYLCASSFLLDRGGDTQYFGPGTRLTVL.

In its sample, this clone was seen once. The chain recombines TRBV4-1 with TRBJ1-2, with TRBD1 matching 7 bases. The germline V gene encodes CDR1 MGHRA and CDR2 YSYEKL. Losses at the gene ends were 3 bases for V and 2 bases for J; bases not matched to a gene: 6. The CDR3 contains 15 residues. The CDR3 reads CASSHDTGDNYGYTF. The CDR3 bases are TGCGCCAGCAGCCACGACACAGGGGACAACTATGGCTACACCTTC.

This chain uses TRBV11-2 with TRBJ2-3, with TRBD1 matching over 7 bases. Germline V gene data show CDR1 as SGHAT and CDR2 as FQNNGV. The V and J ends lost 5 bases and 1 base, in that order; junction bases with no gene match: 6. This CDR3 is 15 amino acids long. CDR3 coding DNA: TGTGCCAGCAGCCGGGACAGAGGGGGCACAGATACGCAGTATTTT. Protein: CASSRDRGGTDTQYF.

The chain uses TRBV27 and TRBJ2-3; 7 nucleotides align to TRBD1. Germline trimming cut 3 bases from V and 2 bases from J; bases unmatched to any gene: 5. Germline CDR1 and CDR2: MNHEY and SMNVEV (reference sequence). The CDR3 extends over 15 amino acids. The CDR3 coding sequence is TGTGCCAGCAGTTTCCTGACAGGGCACACAGATACGCAGTATTTT. It encodes CASSFLTGHTDTQYF.

This chain uses TRBV5-1 with TRBJ2-3; 13 bases are shared with TRBD2. The germline V gene encodes CDR1 SGHRS and CDR2 YFSETQ. The CDR3 extends over 15 amino acids. V shed 1 base, J shed 8 bases, and the junction held 4 bases outside the gene matches. CDR3 amino acids: CASSLRTSGGGTQYF. The CDR3 nucleotides are TGCGCCAGCAGCTTGAGGACTAGCGGGGGAGGTACGCAGTATTTT.

V and J are TRBV27 and TRBJ1-5; weak D call: TRBD1 (6 bases). This CDR3 spans 17 amino acids. Trimming removed 1 base at V and 0 bases at J, with 13 bases between. Germline-derived CDR1 and CDR2 are MNHEY and SMNVEV (reference sequence). The CDR3 region has the DNA TGTGCCAGCAGTTTATTAGGACAGCATTATAGCAATCAGCCCCAGCATTTT. This gives the protein CASSLLGQHYSNQPQHF.

The V gene is TRBV27, the J gene TRBJ1-5; TRBD1 might be the D (5 bases). Germline values: CDR1 MNHEY, CDR2 SMNVEV (reference sequence). The V gene lost 3 bases and the J gene lost 6 bases, with 12 bases spanning the gap. The CDR3 loop spans 14 amino acids. The CDR3 region has the DNA TGTGCCAGCAGTTTGCGGGATGGGGGTCAGCCCCAGCATTTT. Translation: CASSLRDGGQPQHF.

The chain couples TRBV5-1 to TRBJ1-4; TRBD1 matches at 7 bases. This CDR3 has 16 residues. Germline V gene lookup returns CDR1 SGHRS and CDR2 YFSETQ. The J segment lost 5 bases and the V segment lost 0 bases, leaving 7 bases of the junction unmatched. The CDR3 sequence is CASSLVGSGGNEKLFF. As DNA, the CDR3 is TGCGCCAGCAGCTTGGTGGGTTCAGGGGGGAATGAAAAACTGTTTTTT.

V and J are TRBV28 and TRBJ1-2; tentatively, D is TRBD1 (5 bases). Trimming took 6 bases from V and 0 from J, leaving 11 bases between them. Germline V lookup: CDR1 MDHEN, CDR2 SYDVKM. This CDR3 is 14 amino acids long. CDR3 sequence: CASRRAGTNYGYTF. CDR3 nucleotide sequence: TGTGCCAGCAGAAGAGCAGGGACTAACTATGGCTACACCTTC.

The chain combines TRBV13 with TRBJ2-7; D might be TRBD2 (6 bases). V lost 0 bases, J lost 6 bases, and 21 bases lay in between. The CDR3 has 17 residues. CDR1 PRHDT and CDR2 FYEKMQ come from the germline V gene (reference sequence). For the CDR3, the DNA is TGTGCCAGCAGCTTAGGATCGGGGGAAGTTTCGATCGGCGAGCAGTACTTC. The encoded protein is CASSLGSGEVSIGEQYF.

The chain recombines TRBV27 with TRBJ1-4, with 9 bases fitting TRBD1. Germline-derived CDR1 and CDR2 are MNHEY and SMNVEV (reference sequence). This CDR3 contains 18 residues. Trimming cost V 4 bases and J 3 bases; bases outside gene matches: 12. The CDR3 sequence: CASSSRYRGRRANEKLFF. The CDR3 region has the DNA TGTGCCAGCAGTTCCCGATACAGGGGGCGCAGGGCTAATGAAAAACTGTTTTTT.